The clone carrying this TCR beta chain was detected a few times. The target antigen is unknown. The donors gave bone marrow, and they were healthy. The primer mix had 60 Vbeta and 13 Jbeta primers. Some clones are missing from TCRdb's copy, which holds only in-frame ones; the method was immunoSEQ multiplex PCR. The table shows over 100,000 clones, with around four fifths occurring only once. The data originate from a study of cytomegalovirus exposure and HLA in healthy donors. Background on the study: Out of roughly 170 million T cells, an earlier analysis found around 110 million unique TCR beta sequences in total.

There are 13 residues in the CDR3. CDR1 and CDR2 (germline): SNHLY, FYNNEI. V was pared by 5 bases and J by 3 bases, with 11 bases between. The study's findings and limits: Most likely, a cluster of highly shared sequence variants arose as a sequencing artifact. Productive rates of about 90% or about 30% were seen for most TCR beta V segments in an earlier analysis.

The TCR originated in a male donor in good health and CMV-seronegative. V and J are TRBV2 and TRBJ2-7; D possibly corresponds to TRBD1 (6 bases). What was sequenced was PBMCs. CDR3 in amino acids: CASSSGQRYEQYF. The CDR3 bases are TGTGCCAGCAGTTCTGGACAGCGCTACGAGCAGTACTTC.